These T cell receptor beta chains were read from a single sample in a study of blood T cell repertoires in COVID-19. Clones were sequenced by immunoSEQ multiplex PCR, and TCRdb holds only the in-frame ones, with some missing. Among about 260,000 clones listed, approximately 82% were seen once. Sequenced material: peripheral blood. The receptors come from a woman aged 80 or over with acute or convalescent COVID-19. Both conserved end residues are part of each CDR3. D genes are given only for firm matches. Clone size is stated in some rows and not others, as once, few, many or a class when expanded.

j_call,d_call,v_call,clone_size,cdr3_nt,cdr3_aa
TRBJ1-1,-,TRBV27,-,TGTGCCAGCAGCCGACACAGGGAGGGCACTGAAGCTTTCTTT,CASSRHREGTEAFF
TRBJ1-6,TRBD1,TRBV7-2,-,TGTGCCAGCAGCGCCCGACAGGGTTCCTATAATTCACCCCTCCACTTT,CASSARQGSYNSPLHF
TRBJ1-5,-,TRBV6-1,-,TGTGCCAGCAGTGAAAGGCTGAGGTCCCAGCATTTT,CASSERLRSQHF
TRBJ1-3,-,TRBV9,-,TGTGCCAGCAGCCCAAGAGGGTCCTCGAGCTCTGGAAACACCATATATTTT,CASSPRGSSSSGNTIYF
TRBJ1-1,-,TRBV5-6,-,TGTGCCAGCAGCGGGAGGGTGGTGAACACTGAAGCTTTCTTT,CASSGRVVNTEAFF
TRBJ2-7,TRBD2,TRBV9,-,TGTGCCAGCAGCCGACTAGCGGGGACCGCCGAGCAGTACTTC,CASSRLAGTAEQYF
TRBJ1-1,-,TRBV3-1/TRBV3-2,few,TGTGCCAGCAGCCCTCACGACAGGAGGAACACTGAAGCTTTCTTT,CASSPHDRRNTEAFF
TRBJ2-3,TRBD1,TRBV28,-,TGTGCCAGCAGCATAGGGGGGACAGGGGATAATACGCAGTATTTT,CASSIGGTGDNTQYF
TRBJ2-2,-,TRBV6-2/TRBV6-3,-,TGTGCCAGCAGTTACCGCAGGGAAAACACCGGGGAGCTGTTTTTT,CASSYRRENTGELFF
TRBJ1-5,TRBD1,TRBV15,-,TGTGCCACCGGGACAGGGAACAATCAGCCCCAGCATTTT,CATGTGNNQPQHF
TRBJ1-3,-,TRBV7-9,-,TGTGCCAGCAGCTTAGCGCCCTACAGGGATGGGGCTGGAAACACCATATATTTT,CASSLAPYRDGAGNTIYF
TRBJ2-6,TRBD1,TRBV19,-,TGTGCCAGTAATAGACAGGGGGGAGCCTCTGGGGCCAACGTCCTGACTTTC,CASNRQGGASGANVLTF
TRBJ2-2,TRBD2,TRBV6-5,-,TGTGCCAGCAGTTCTGCCAGGACGGGAGGGGGGGAGCTGTTTTTT,CASSSARTGGGELFF
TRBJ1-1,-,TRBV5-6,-,TGTGCCAGCAGCTCCCAGAGTAACAGGGTGGGGTTGAACACTGAAGCTTTCTTT,CASSSQSNRVGLNTEAFF
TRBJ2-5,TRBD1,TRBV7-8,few,TGTGCCAGCAGCTTTGGAAGGGGGCGGGAGACCCAGTACTTC,CASSFGRGRETQYF
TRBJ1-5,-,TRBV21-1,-,TGTGCCAGCAGCAAAGTTAACGTATCACGAAAAACAGGCGATCAGCCCCAGCATTTT,CASSKVNVSRKTGDQPQHF
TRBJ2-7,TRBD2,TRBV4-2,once,TGTGCCAGCAGCCAAGTGGGAAGCGGGGGGGCCTACGAGCAGTACTTC,CASSQVGSGGAYEQYF
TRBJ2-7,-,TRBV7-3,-,TGTGCCAGCAGCTCCCCGGGTTCCGAGCAGTACTTC,CASSSPGSEQYF
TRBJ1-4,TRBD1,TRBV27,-,TGTGCCAGCAGTTTATTTCCTGGGACAGGGAACACCGCAACTAATGAAAAACTGTTTTTT,CASSLFPGTGNTATNEKLFF
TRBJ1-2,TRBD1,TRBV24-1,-,TGTGCCACCAGTGATTTGCCGTGGGACAGGGAGGGGGACTATGGCTACACCTTC,CATSDLPWDREGDYGYTF
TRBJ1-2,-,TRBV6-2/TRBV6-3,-,TGTGCCAGCAGTCGACTGGGGGGAAACGGCTACACCTTC,CASSRLGGNGYTF
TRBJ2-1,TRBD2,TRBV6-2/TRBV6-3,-,TGTGCCAGCAGTTACTCGGGGACTAGCGTCTTCAACCGGTTCTTC,CASSYSGTSVFNRFF
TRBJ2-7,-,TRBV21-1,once,TGTGCCAGCAGCCCTCCAGGACTAGATAACTACGAGCAGTACTTC,CASSPPGLDNYEQYF
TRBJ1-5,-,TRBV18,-,TGTGCCAGCTCGCCCCTCGGCGGTAGCAATCAGCCCCAGCATTTT,CASSPLGGSNQPQHF
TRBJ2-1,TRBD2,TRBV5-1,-,TGCGCCAGCAGCTTGTTGGGACTAGCGGGATCGGATGAGCAGTTCTTC,CASSLLGLAGSDEQFF
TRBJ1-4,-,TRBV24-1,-,TGTGCCACCAGTGCCGGGGTAACTAATGAAAAACTGTTTTTT,CATSAGVTNEKLFF
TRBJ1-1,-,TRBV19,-,TGTGCCAGTAGTACGGGCGGACACCCGAACACTGAAGCTTTCTTT,CASSTGGHPNTEAFF
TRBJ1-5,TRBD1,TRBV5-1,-,TGCGCCAGCAGCTTGTCAGGGGGCCTCAATCAGCCCCAGCATTTT,CASSLSGGLNQPQHF
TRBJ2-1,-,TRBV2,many,TGTGCCAGCAAGATCTCGCGGAACAATGAGCAGTTCTTC,CASKISRNNEQFF